The 20 T cell receptor beta chains listed next were all sequenced from one sample in a study of molecular identifiers for immune sequencing clone quantification (dated by TCRdb to between 2018 and 2020). The library was obtained by PCR. TCRdb names NextSeq 500 as the instrument used. The raw public reads went through TCRdb reprocessing: fastp at Q25, MiXCR clone calling, in-frame beta chains kept. Here each entry gathers all rows of one CDR3 protein and keeps the most common genes and DNA. The sample table lists more than 85,000 distinct CDR3 sequences, about 35% of them with a count of one. The ten largest clones add up to around a tenth of the sample. Material: naive CD8+ T cells from blood, with Jurkat cell RNA spiked in. Interpreted using the paper, the cell subset or site label stands for: FACS-sorted CD8+CD4-CCR7+CD45RA+ naive T cells. These receptors all stem from a human donor in good health. Some libraries in this study had Jurkat cell RNA spiked in.

Concerning this clonotype itself: This may be a read error, as it is one base from a much larger clone. The V gene is TRBV6-1, the J gene TRBJ2-3; D might be TRBD2 (5 bases). This CDR3 region has 13 residues. The germline CDR1 and CDR2 sequences are MNHNS and SASEGT. CDR3 sequence reads: CASRDGLTVTQYF. The CDR3, as DNA: TGTGCCAGCAGGGACGGACTCACAGTTACGCAGTATTTT.

The CDR3 coding sequence is TGCAGCGTTGTAGAAGTTTTCGAGCAGTTCTTC. Translation: CSVVEVFEQFF. This chain joins TRBV29-1 and TRBJ2-1; no clear D. Germline CDR1 SQVTM, CDR2 ANQGSEA. V gave up 4 bases and J gave up 10 bases, with 11 bases separating them. The CDR3 has 11 residues.

The chain carries TRBV7-9 and TRBJ2-7; TRBD2 might be the D (5 bases). CDR1 SEHNR and CDR2 FQNEAQ come from the germline V gene (reference sequence). V dropped 11 bases and J dropped 0 bases, with 17 bases sitting between them. The CDR3 has 14 amino acids. CDR3 DNA: TGTGCCCTCATGGGAGAGGAAGGCTCCTACGAGCAGTACTTC. Residues: CALMGEEGSYEQYF.

Regarding this clonotype: A much larger clone lies a single base off, so this may be a read error. The J gene is TRBJ2-7, the V gene TRBV28, with D uncertain. The germline V gene encodes CDR1 MDHEN and CDR2 SYDVKM. The CDR3 is made up of 11 amino acids. Written as DNA, the CDR3 is TGTGCCAGCCCAAGCTCCTACGGGCAGTACTTC. It specifies CASPSSYGQYF.

This clonotype has only a few counts. As DNA, the CDR3 is TGTGCCAGCAGTTCGTTCGAAAAACTGTTTTTT. Amino acid sequence: CASSSFEKLFF. This rearrangement joins TRBV12-3 or TRBV12-4 to TRBJ1-4; D call uncertain. The V end was cut by 4 bases, the J end by 8 bases, with 5 bases between. The CDR3 runs 11 residues.

In regard to this clonotype: A clone one base away is much larger, so this may be a read error. The J gene is TRBJ1-5, the V gene TRBV4-2; D remains unclear. This CDR3 has 13 amino acids. The germline CDR1 and CDR2 sequences are LGHNA and YNFKEQ. Here the CDR3 reads CASSQDSNQPPHF. The DNA of the CDR3 is TGTGCCAGCAGCCAGGATTCCAATCAGCCCCCGCATTTT.

The sample holds a few counts of this clonotype. The chain has TRBV21-1 and TRBJ2-6; the table gives TRBD1 as D, unverified against the DNA. TRBV21-1 is a pseudogene segment. The CDR3 is 16 amino acids. The chain's CDR3 is CANTGFPSSGANVLTF. The CDR3, as DNA: TGTGCCAACACAGGGTTCCCTAGCTCTGGGGCCAACGTCCTGACTTTC.

To note about this clonotype: This sequence may be a read error, since a much larger clone differs from it by one base. The chain employs TRBV7-2 and TRBJ2-7, with unresolved D. The length of the CDR3 is 14 residues. Germline-derived CDR1 and CDR2 are SGHTA and FQGNSA. V lost 1 base to trimming and J lost 3 bases, with 10 bases between them. The DNA for the CDR3 is TGTGCCAGCAGCTTAGGGACGGGCCGCTACGAGCAGTACTTC. This sequence encodes CASSLGTGRYEQYF. The whole variable domain, filled in from reference TRBV7-2 and TRBJ2-7, reads GAGVSQSPSNKVTEKGKDVELRCDPISGHTALYWYRQSLGQGLEFLIYFQGNSAPDKSGLPSDRFSAERTGGSVSTLTIQRTQQEDSAVYLCASSLGTGRYEQYFGPGTRLTVT.

J is TRBJ2-5 and V is TRBV7-8; D could derive from TRBD1 or TRBD2 (6 bases each). This CDR3 spans 15 amino acids. Trimming pared 5 bases from V and 5 bases from J, leaving 18 bases between. The germline V gene has CDR1 SGHVS and CDR2 FQNEAQ. The CDR3 loop reads CASSTGTSHSETQYF. The CDR3 DNA follows: TGTGCCAGCAGCACAGGGACTTCCCATTCTGAGACCCAGTACTTC.

This clonotype was seen repeatedly, ten times or more. J is TRBJ2-7 and V is TRBV28, with D possibly being TRBD1 (5 bases). This CDR3 has 14 residues. Germline lookup yields CDR1 MDHEN and CDR2 SYDVKM. The V gene lost 4 bases and the J gene lost 3 bases, with 13 bases spanning the gap. For the CDR3, the DNA is TGTGCCAGCAGTTCGAGACTGACAGTCTACGAGCAGTACTTC. Translated: CASSSRLTVYEQYF.

The rearrangement links TRBV20-1 to TRBJ2-7; D unclear. The CDR3 sequence is 12 residues long. Trimming shortened V by 0 bases and J by 7 bases, and 10 bases separated the two germline ends. The germline V gene has CDR1 DFQATT and CDR2 SNEGSKA (reference sequence). In DNA form, the CDR3 reads TGCAGTGCTAGAGACAGACCTCGGGAGCAGTACTTC. This sequence encodes CSARDRPREQYF.

CDR3 DNA sequence: TGTGCCAGCAGCTTAGGGTCAGGATCGCGGCCCCAGCATTTT. This encodes CASSLGSGSRPQHF. This rearrangement joins TRBV13 to TRBJ1-5; no firm D call. This CDR3 has 14 residues. Germline CDR1 is PRHDT and CDR2 is FYEKMQ (reference sequence). The ends were cut back, 0 bases at V and 9 bases at J, with 12 bases in the middle.

This clonotype was seen only a few times. The rearrangement uses TRBV11-2 and TRBJ2-5; no clear D gene. The V gene lost 2 bases and the J gene lost 2 bases, with 9 bases spanning the gap. This CDR3 contains 14 residues. Per the germline V gene, CDR1 is SGHAT and CDR2 is FQNNGV. CDR3 sequence: CASSLIGGQETQYF. The CDR3 bases are TGTGCCAGCAGCTTAATAGGCGGACAAGAGACCCAGTACTTC.

The chain links TRBV5-5 to TRBJ1-1, with D hard to call. The CDR3 sequence is 15 residues long. V was trimmed by 1 base and J by 4 bases, leaving 14 bases between them. The germline V gene has CDR1 SGHKS and CDR2 YYEKEE (reference sequence). Here the CDR3 reads CASSLSPSDGTEAFF. The DNA for the CDR3 is TGTGCCAGCAGCTTGTCACCATCAGACGGCACTGAAGCTTTCTTT.

This clonotype has a handful of counts. The rearrangement uses TRBV12-3 or TRBV12-4 and TRBJ2-3, with 7 bases fitting TRBD1. After removal of 5 bases from V and 3 bases from J, the junction contained 8 bases not matched to a gene. The length of the CDR3 is 15 residues. The CDR3 here is CASSITGDLTDTQYF. CDR3 nucleotides: TGTGCCAGCAGTATTACAGGGGATTTAACAGATACGCAGTATTTT.

The chain carries TRBV6-2 or TRBV6-3 and TRBJ2-5, with no clear D. The CDR3 runs 14 residues. The V and J ends lost 6 bases and 0 bases respectively, with 11 bases between them. Germline V lookup: CDR1 MNHEY, CDR2 SVGEGT. For the CDR3, the DNA is TGTGCCAGCAGATTCGCGCTGTACCAAGAGACCCAGTACTTC. This translates into CASRFALYQETQYF.

This clonotype was picked up a small number of times. This chain links TRBV6-2 or TRBV6-3 with TRBJ2-1; D not resolved. The V end was cut by 4 bases, the J end by 9 bases, with 19 bases between. Germline V CDR1 and CDR2: MNHEY, SVGEGT. The CDR3 runs to 15 residues. The CDR3 DNA follows: TGTGCCAGCAGTTCCGACCCCGGTATCAATGGTGAGCAGTTCTTC. Its translation: CASSSDPGINGEQFF.

This clonotype was found a few times. This sequence joins TRBV20-1 and TRBJ2-7; D assignment may be TRBD1 or TRBD2 (5 bases each). The V and J ends lost 7 bases and 2 bases respectively, with 15 bases between them. Per germline, CDR1 DFQATT and CDR2 SNEGSKA (reference sequence). CDR3 length equals 13 residues. CDR3 in DNA: TGCAGTGGAAGGGGCGGAGGAACCTACGAGCAGTACTTC. Translating gives CSGRGGGTYEQYF.

This chain joins TRBV5-6 and TRBJ1-1; D ambiguous. The CDR3 covers 15 residues. V shed 0 bases and J shed 1 base, with 10 bases lying between them. Germline V gives CDR1 SGHDT, CDR2 YYEEEE. CDR3 DNA: TGTGCCAGCAGCTTGGCAGCAGGAGGGAACACTGAAGCTTTCTTT. The encoded protein is CASSLAAGGNTEAFF.

This clonotype was picked up many times. This sequence joins TRBV7-2 and TRBJ2-5, with TRBD2 matching 8 bases. Germline V gene data show CDR1 as SGHTA and CDR2 as FQGNSA. J lost 5 bases, V lost 5 bases, and 13 bases had no gene match. There are 16 residues in the CDR3. The CDR3, as DNA: TGTGCCAGCAGCCCACTTAGCGGGGAGGGAGGGGAGACCCAGTACTTC. It is translated as CASSPLSGEGGETQYF.